What follows are 17 T cell receptor beta chains derived from one specimen sequenced in a study of CXCR3-negative and CXCR3-positive naive CD8 T cells (dated by TCRdb to about 2019). Sequencing relied on a NextSeq 550. The Human TCR Profiling Kit (MiLaboratory) was used to make UMI-labeled 5' RACE TRB cDNA libraries. TCRdb reprocessed the reads, so every CDR3 protein sequence counts as one entry and DNA is not shown. The record for this sample contains tens of thousands of distinct CDR3 sequences. Of the sample, less than 1.1% falls within the top ten clones. Material: naive CXCR3- CD8+ T cells from blood. The sample's cell subset or site label, in plain terms: CD45RO-CCR7+CD27+CD95- naive CD8+ T cells lacking CXCR3 (TNR3-). All receptors derive from a human donor in good health. Some clones in this sample may be carry-over from other donors' samples.

The chain has TRBV12-3 or TRBV12-4 and TRBJ1-1. The CDR3 contains 15 residues. CDR3 sequence: CASSPSGVLNTEAFF.

V usage is TRBV29-1 and J usage is TRBJ2-6; TCRdb names TRBD1, which stays unverified in the absence of DNA. This CDR3 contains 18 residues. CDR1 is SQVTM and CDR2 is ANQGSEA in the germline V gene. CDR3 sequence: CSVEEWVGGLAGANVLTF.

The J gene is TRBJ2-3, the V gene TRBV2; without DNA, the TCRdb call of TRBD1 cannot be checked. CDR3 length: 14 residues. Germline-derived CDR1 and CDR2 are SNHLY and FYNNEI. CDR3 region: CASRSPGASDTQYF.

The chain recombines TRBV21-1 with TRBJ1-6; no DNA is available, so the TRBD1 call from TCRdb remains unchecked. TRBV21-1 counts as a pseudogene. The CDR3 spans 19 residues. The CDR3 spells CASSKDRGGCSSYNSPLHF.

V gene TRBV29-1 combines with J gene TRBJ2-7; TCRdb designates TRBD1, a call that cannot be tested without DNA. The V gene's germline CDR1 is SQVTM and CDR2 ANQGSEA. The length of the CDR3 is 15 residues. The CDR3 here is CSVITGGNASYEQYF.

This rearrangement joins TRBV28 to TRBJ2-7; TCRdb's assignment of TRBD2 cannot be checked, as there is no DNA. This CDR3 spans 16 amino acids. Germline V lookup: CDR1 MDHEN, CDR2 SYDVKM. This chain's CDR3 is CASSSAAASGTYEQYF. Full variable domain (missing parts from reference TRBV28 and TRBJ2-7): DVKVTQSSRYLVKRTGEKVFLECVQDMDHENMFWYRQDPGLGLRLIYFSYDVKMKEKGDIPEGYSVSREKKERFSLILESASTNQTSMYLCASSSAAASGTYEQYFGPGTRLTVT.

This chain links TRBV29-1 with TRBJ1-2. The length of the CDR3 is 13 residues. Germline values: CDR1 SQVTM, CDR2 ANQGSEA. The chain's CDR3 is CSVESLGNYGYTF.

The V call is TRBV7-9, the J call TRBJ2-7; TCRdb's D gene call, TRBD1, goes unchecked for lack of DNA. The CDR3 has 13 residues. Germline CDR1 and CDR2: SEHNR and FQNEAQ (reference sequence). CDR3 in amino acids: CASSRRGFHEQYF. Full variable domain (outside the CDR3, taken from reference TRBV7-9 and TRBJ2-7): DTGVSQNPRHKITKRGQNVTFRCDPISEHNRLYWYRQTLGQGPEFLTYFQNEAQLEKSRLLSDRFSAERPKGSFSTLEIQRTEQGDSAMYLCASSRRGFHEQYFGPGTRLTVT.

The J gene is TRBJ1-1, the V gene TRBV10-3. Germline V gives CDR1 ENHRY, CDR2 SYGVKD. The CDR3 is 13 residues long. The CDR3 loop is CAIRAGEDTEAFF.

The chain joins TRBV12-3 or TRBV12-4 to TRBJ1-1; TCRdb returns TRBD1, unconfirmable since there is no DNA. The CDR3 loop spans 15 amino acids. CDR3 in amino acids: CASSFPGTGATEAFF.

The chain links TRBV5-1 to TRBJ2-3; TCRdb calls TRBD2, which cannot be checked without DNA. CDR1 and CDR2 (germline): SGHRS, YFSETQ. CDR3 length: 17 residues. CDR3: CASSLLGTVSSTDTQYF.

The chain's CDR3 is CSVPRTGGRVYEQYF. The chain joins TRBV29-1 to TRBJ2-7; with no DNA, the TCRdb D assignment of TRBD1 cannot be verified. This CDR3 has 15 residues. Per the germline V gene, CDR1 is SQVTM and CDR2 is ANQGSEA.

The V and J genes are TRBV14 and TRBJ1-1; the D call of TRBD1 rests on TCRdb alone, since no DNA is present to check it. Germline CDR1 reads SGHDN; CDR2 reads FVKESK. The CDR3 has 14 amino acids. The CDR3 sequence: CASSQVGGRTEAFF.

This sequence joins TRBV2 and TRBJ2-3; as DNA is missing, the TRBD2 call by TCRdb cannot be tested. This CDR3 region has 16 residues. CDR1 and CDR2 (germline): SNHLY, FYNNEI. CDR3 protein: CASSDIAGGLSDTQYF.

The chain combines TRBV29-1 with TRBJ2-1; TCRdb's assignment of TRBD2 cannot be checked, as there is no DNA. CDR1 and CDR2 (germline): SQVTM, ANQGSEA. The CDR3 runs 13 residues. CDR3 protein: CSVERGPSFEQFF.

The chain uses TRBV6-5 and TRBJ2-5; checking the TCRdb D call of TRBD1 is not possible without DNA. This CDR3 spans 14 amino acids. Per germline, CDR1 MNHEY and CDR2 SVGAGI. This CDR3 is CASSLTGTKETQYF.

V gene TRBV11-2 combines with J gene TRBJ2-1; TCRdb proposes TRBD2, but this gene call is untestable without DNA. Germline V gives CDR1 SGHAT, CDR2 FQNNGV. The CDR3 length is 16 residues. This chain's CDR3 is CASSLVSASEYNEQFF.